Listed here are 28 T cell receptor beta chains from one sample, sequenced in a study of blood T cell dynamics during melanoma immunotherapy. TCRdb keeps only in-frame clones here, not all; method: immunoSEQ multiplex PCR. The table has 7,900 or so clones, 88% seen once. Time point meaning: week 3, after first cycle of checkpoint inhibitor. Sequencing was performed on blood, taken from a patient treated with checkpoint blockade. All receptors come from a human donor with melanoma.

CDR3 protein: CASSQDLGGWGYTF. The DNA for the CDR3 is TGCGCCAGCAGCCAAGATCTTGGGGGCTGGGGCTACACCTTC. V is TRBV4-3 and J is TRBJ1-2; perhaps TRBD1 as D (6 bases). V was shortened by 0 bases and J by 8 bases, with 13 bases between the two germline ends. CDR3 length: 14 residues. The germline V gene encodes CDR1 LGHNA and CDR2 YSLEER.

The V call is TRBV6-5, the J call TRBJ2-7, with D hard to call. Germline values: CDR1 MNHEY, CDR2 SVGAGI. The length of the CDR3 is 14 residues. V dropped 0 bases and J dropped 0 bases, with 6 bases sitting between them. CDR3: CASSYSDASYEQYF. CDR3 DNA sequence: TGTGCCAGCAGTTACTCGGACGCCTCCTACGAGCAGTACTTC.

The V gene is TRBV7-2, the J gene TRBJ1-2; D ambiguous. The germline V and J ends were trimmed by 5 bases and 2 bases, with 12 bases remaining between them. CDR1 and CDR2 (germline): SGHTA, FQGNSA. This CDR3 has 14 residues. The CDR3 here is CASSPRRENYGYTF. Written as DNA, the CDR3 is TGTGCCAGCAGCCCCCGGCGAGAAAACTATGGCTACACCTTC. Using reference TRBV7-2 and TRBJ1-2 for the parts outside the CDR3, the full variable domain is GAGVSQSPSNKVTEKGKDVELRCDPISGHTALYWYRQSLGQGLEFLIYFQGNSAPDKSGLPSDRFSAERTGGSVSTLTIQRTQQEDSAVYLCASSPRRENYGYTFGSGTRLTVV.

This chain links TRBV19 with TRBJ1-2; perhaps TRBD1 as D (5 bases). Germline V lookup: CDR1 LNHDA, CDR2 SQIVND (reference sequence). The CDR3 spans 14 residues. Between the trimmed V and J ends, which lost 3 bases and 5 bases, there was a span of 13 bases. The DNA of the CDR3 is TGTGCCAGTAGTATGGGGACGGATACTTATGGCTACACCTTC. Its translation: CASSMGTDTYGYTF.

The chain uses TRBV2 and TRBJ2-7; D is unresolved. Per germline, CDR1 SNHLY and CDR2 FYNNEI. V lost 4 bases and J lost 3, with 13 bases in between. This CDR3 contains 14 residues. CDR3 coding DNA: TGTGCCAGCAGTGGCTCTTGGCCCGGCTACGAGCAGTACTTC. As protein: CASSGSWPGYEQYF. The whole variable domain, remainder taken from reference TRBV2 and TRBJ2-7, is EPEVTQTPSHQVTQMGQEVILRCVPISNHLYFYWYRQILGQKVEFLVSFYNNEISEKSEIFDDQFSVERPDGSNFTLKIRSTKLEDSAMYFCASSGSWPGYEQYFGPGTRLTVT.

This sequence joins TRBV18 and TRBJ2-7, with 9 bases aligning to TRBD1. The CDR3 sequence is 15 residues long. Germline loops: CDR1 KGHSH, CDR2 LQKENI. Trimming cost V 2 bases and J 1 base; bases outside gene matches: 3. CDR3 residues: CASSPRQGGSYEQYF. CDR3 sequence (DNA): TGTGCCAGCTCACCAAGACAGGGGGGATCCTACGAGCAGTACTTC.

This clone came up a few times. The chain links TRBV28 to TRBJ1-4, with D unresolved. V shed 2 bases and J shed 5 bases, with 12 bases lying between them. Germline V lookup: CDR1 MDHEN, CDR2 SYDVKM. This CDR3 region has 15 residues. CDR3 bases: TGTGCCAGCAGTTTAGATCGGGCAAGAAATGAAAAACTGTTTTTT. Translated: CASSLDRARNEKLFF.

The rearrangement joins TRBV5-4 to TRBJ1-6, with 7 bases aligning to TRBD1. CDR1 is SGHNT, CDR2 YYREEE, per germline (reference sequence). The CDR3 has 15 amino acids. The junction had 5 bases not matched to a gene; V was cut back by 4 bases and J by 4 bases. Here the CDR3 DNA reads TGTGCCAGCAGCAGCGGGACAGTTTATAATTCACCCCTCCACTTT. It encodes CASSSGTVYNSPLHF.

CDR3 amino acids: CASSYGLPTVTEAFF. The CDR3 DNA is TGTGCCAGCAGTTACGGCCTCCCAACGGTCACTGAAGCTTTCTTT. The chain employs TRBV6-5 and TRBJ1-1; D not resolved. Trimming removed 2 bases from V and 4 bases from J, with 14 bases in between. Germline lookup yields CDR1 MNHEY and CDR2 SVGAGI. The CDR3 runs to 15 residues.

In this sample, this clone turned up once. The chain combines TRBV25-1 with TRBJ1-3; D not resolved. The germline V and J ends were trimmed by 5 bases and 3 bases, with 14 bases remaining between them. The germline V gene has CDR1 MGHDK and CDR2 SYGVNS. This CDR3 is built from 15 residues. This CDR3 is CASSPGTTFGNTIYF. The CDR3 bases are TGTGCCAGCAGTCCGGGAACCACATTTGGAAACACCATATATTTT.

The CDR3 DNA reads as TGCAGCACGACGGGACAGGGGGAGGGCTACACCTTC. Its translation is CSTTGQGEGYTF. The V gene is TRBV29-1, the J gene TRBJ1-2; 11 positions match TRBD1. The CDR3 runs 12 residues. Germline CDR1 reads SQVTM; CDR2 reads ANQGSEA. The trim removed 8 bases at V and 8 bases at J, leaving 7 bases unmatched.

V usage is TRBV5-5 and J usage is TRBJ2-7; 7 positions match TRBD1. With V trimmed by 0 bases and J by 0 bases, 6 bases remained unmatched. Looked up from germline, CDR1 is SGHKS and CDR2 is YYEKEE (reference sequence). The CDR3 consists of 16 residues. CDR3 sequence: CASSLEGTVSSYEQYF. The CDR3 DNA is TGTGCCAGCAGCTTGGAGGGGACAGTGAGCTCCTACGAGCAGTACTTC.

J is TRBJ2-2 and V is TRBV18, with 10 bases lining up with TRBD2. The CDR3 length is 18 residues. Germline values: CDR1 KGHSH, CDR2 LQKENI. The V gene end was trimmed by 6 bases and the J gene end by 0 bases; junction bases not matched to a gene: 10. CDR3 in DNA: TGTGCCAGCTCGCCTAGGAGACTAGCGGGTGCGAACACCGGGGAGCTGTTTTTT. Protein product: CASSPRRLAGANTGELFF.

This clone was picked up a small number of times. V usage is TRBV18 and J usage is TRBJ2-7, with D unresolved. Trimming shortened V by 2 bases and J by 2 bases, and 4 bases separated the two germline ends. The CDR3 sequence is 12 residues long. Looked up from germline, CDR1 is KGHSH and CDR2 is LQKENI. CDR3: CASSPSAYEQYF. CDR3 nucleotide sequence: TGTGCCAGCTCACCATCCGCCTACGAGCAGTACTTC.

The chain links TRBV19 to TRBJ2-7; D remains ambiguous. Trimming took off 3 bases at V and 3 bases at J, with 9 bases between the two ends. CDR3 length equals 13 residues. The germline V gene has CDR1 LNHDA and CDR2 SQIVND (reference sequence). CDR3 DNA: TGTGCCAGTAGTATGAAGGGTCGCTACGAGCAGTACTTC. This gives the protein CASSMKGRYEQYF.

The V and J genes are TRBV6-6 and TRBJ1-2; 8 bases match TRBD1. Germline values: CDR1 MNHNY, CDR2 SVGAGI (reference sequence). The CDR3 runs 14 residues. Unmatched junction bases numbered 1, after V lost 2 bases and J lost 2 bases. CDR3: CASSYRTGNYGYTF. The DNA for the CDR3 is TGTGCCAGCAGTTACCGGACAGGGAACTATGGCTACACCTTC.

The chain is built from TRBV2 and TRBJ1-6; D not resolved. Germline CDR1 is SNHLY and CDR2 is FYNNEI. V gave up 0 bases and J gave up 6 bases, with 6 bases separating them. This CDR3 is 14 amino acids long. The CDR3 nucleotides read TGTGCCAGCAGTGAAGCTCTCGGTAATTCACCCCTCCACTTT. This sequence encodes CASSEALGNSPLHF.

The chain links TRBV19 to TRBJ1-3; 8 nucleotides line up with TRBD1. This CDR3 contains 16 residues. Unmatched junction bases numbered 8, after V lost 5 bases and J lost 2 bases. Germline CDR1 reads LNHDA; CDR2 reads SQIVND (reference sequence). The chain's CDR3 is CASSPHTGGAGNTIYF. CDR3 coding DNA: TGTGCCAGTAGTCCCCACACAGGGGGGGCTGGAAACACCATATATTTT.

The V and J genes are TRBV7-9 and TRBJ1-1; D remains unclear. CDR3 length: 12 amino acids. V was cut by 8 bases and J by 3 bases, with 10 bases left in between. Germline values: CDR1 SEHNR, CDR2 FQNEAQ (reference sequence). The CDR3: CASGMRDTEAFF. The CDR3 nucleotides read TGTGCCAGCGGCATGAGGGACACTGAAGCTTTCTTT.

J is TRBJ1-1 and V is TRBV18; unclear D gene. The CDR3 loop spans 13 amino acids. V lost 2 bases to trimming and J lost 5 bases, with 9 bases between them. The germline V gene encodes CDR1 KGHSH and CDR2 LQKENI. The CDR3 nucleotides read TGTGCCAGCTCACCAGACATGGGGACTGAAGCTTTCTTT. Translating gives CASSPDMGTEAFF.

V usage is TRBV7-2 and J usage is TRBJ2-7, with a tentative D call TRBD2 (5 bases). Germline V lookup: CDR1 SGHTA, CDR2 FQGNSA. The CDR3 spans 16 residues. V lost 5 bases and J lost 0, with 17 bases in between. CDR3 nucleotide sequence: TGTGCCAGCAGCGCGACCGCCCTAGCAGCCTCCTACGAGCAGTACTTC. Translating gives CASSATALAASYEQYF.

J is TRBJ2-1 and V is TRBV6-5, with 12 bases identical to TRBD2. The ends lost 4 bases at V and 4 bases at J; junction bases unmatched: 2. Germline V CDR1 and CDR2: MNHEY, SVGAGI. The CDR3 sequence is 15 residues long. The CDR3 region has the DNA TGTGCCAGCAGTTTCGGACTAGCGGGGTACAATGAGCAGTTCTTC. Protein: CASSFGLAGYNEQFF.

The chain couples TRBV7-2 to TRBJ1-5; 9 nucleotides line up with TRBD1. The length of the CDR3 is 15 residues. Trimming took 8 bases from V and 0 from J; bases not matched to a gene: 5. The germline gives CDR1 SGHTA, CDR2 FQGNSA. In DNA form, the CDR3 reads TGTGCCAGCTCTGGGACAGGGTATAGCAATCAGCCCCAGCATTTT. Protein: CASSGTGYSNQPQHF.

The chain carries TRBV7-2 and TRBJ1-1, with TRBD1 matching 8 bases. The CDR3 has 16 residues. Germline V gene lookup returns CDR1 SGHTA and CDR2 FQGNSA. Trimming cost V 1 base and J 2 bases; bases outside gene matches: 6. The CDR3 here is CASSLVRTGPNTEAFF. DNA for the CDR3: TGTGCCAGCAGCTTAGTAAGGACAGGGCCTAACACTGAAGCTTTCTTT. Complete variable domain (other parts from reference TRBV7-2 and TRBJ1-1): GAGVSQSPSNKVTEKGKDVELRCDPISGHTALYWYRQSLGQGLEFLIYFQGNSAPDKSGLPSDRFSAERTGGSVSTLTIQRTQQEDSAVYLCASSLVRTGPNTEAFFGQGTRLTVV.

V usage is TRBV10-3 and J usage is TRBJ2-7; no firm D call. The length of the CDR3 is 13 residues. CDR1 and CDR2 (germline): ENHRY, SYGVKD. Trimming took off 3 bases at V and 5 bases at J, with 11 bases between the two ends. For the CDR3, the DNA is TGTGCCATCAGTGAAAGCAGGCTTCACGAGCAGTACTTC. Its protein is CAISESRLHEQYF.

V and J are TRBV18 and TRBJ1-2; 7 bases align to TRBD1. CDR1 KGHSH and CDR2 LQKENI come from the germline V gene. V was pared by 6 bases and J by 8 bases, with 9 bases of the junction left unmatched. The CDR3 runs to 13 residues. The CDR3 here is CASSRDSPEGYTF. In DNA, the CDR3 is TGTGCCAGCTCCCGGGACAGCCCGGAAGGCTACACCTTC.

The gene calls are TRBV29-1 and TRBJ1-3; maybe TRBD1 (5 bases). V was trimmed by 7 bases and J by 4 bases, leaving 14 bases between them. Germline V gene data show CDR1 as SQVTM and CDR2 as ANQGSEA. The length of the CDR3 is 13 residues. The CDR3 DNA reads TGCAGCGCCGACGGGCAGGGAGGAAACACCATATATTTT. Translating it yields CSADGQGGNTIYF.

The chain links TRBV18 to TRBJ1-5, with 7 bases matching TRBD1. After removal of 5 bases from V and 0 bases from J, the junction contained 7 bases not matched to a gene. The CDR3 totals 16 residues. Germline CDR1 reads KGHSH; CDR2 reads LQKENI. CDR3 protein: CASSEGQATSNQPQHF. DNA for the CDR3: TGTGCCAGCTCAGAAGGACAGGCTACTAGCAATCAGCCCCAGCATTTT.